The present entry profiles one T cell receptor beta chain with its context. Its antigen is not yet known. The sample holds no much larger clone one base away, and base qualities are not on file. This sample is drawn from a study of Ad26.COV2.S vaccination and SARS-CoV-2 variants (dated by TCRdb to the early 2020s). At the level of the whole study: Donors in the vaccine arm were drawn from COV1001, a phase I-IIa trial of Ad26.COV2.S in healthy adults that was multicentre, randomized, double-blind and placebo-controlled. A total of 32 samples were included in the TCR-sequenced set, comprising about 20 Ad26.COV2.S vaccine recipients, 5 placebo recipients and 8 SARS-CoV-2 convalescent individuals. Ad26.COV2.S was given intramuscularly at 5x10^10 or 1x10^11 viral particles, as a single shot or as two shots 56 days apart. The specificity and breadth of SARS-CoV-2-reactive T cell receptors after Ad26.COV2.S vaccination were assessed by TCRbeta repertoire sequencing. Trial participants were randomized into five groups of five: low-dose or high-dose Ad26.COV2.S given once or twice, or placebo on both occasions. Throughout the experiments and outcome assessment, investigators stayed blinded to trial group allocation.

What the treatment or condition label conveys for this sample: about 20 received Ad26.COV2.S at low or high dose, single or two shots; roughly 5 received placebo; per-sample allocation not given. Repertoires of vaccine and placebo recipients were sequenced from samples taken on day 63 after the first injection. In Cohort 1b, 25 adults aged 18-55 years were enrolled at a single site in Boston, USA, between 29 July and 7 August 2020. As a vaccine, Ad26.COV2.S was a replication-incompetent adenovirus type 26 vector that expressed a prefusion-stabilized SARS-CoV-2 spike protein derived from the original Wuhan strain. The immunoSEQ Assay was the method used to sequence TCRbeta CDR3 regions. After extraction, genomic DNA underwent amplification by bias-controlled multiplex PCR, followed by high-throughput sequencing. The paper's processing steps were these. To quantify the absolute abundance of each unique TCRbeta CDR3 region, sequences were collapsed and filtered. T cell fraction was estimated by normalizing TCRbeta template counts to usable DNA, with usable DNA measured through amplification of reference genes found in all nucleated cells. Repertoire TCRs were annotated as SARS-CoV-2-specific by exact matching of V gene, CDR3 amino acid sequence and J gene to a known reactive TCR set. The reference SARS-CoV-2 TCR set came from MIRA and was filtered for enrichment in COVID-19-positive ImmuneCODE repertoires, removing public or cross-reactive TCRs. Based on the MIRA antigens, annotated TCRs were further analysed at the level of specific ORF or position within ORF. Depth was the summed frequency of annotated unique rearrangements, while breadth was defined as annotated unique rearrangements over total unique productive rearrangements. TCR breadth was compared between groups using two-sided Wilcoxon rank-sum tests. TCRdb retrieved this table from immuneACCESS and kept in-frame rearrangements only. Not all clones are present; in checked studies, unresolved V genes account for under half, and no reason is known for the remainder. The V and J calls and clone size are taken from that table; D and trimming were inferred from the DNA. This sample gives 350,000 to 400,000 clones in total; 70% to 90% of them show up just once. 3.5% of the sample comes from the top ten.

Study-level results and caveats: Substantial breadth of spike-specific CD8+ and CD4+ T cell responses was reported after vaccination. The study was not powered to compare responses between vaccine doses or regimens. Compared with placebo recipients, Ad26.COV2.S recipients showed higher spike-specific TCR breadth (P = 0.0014). Comparable non-spike TCR breadth was observed between vaccine and placebo recipients, consistent with only spike being contained in the vaccine. It was noted by the authors that total T cell responses may have been underestimated by the TCR breadth and depth analyses.

The material sequenced was peripheral blood, taken in a trial of Ad26.COV2.S vaccine versus placebo. The TCR sequence derives from a person aged 18-65 years who received the Ad26.COV2.S COVID-19 vaccine or a placebo.

The encoded CDR3 is CASSLFHTQETQYF. The nucleotide sequence is given as TGTGCCAGCAGCTTATTTCACACCCAAGAGACCCAGTACTTC. This chain joins TRBV11-2 to TRBJ2-5; the D gene cannot be resolved reliably. CDR1 and CDR2, looked up from the germline V gene, are SGHAT and FQNNGV. The CDR3 sequence holds 14 residues, the cysteine and phenylalanine included. The CDR3 DNA has 42 bases and is translated from base 1. V drops 2 bases and J drops 1 base, leaving 8 bases in between.